These 28 T cell receptor beta chains were sequenced from one sample in a study of T cell responses to AZD1222 COVID-19 vaccine. Profiling relied on immunoSEQ multiplex PCR, and the TCRdb table lists in-frame clones only, not all of them. The repertoire holds some 130,000 clones, with approximately 91% as singletons. The sample consisted of peripheral blood, taken 28 days after the second AZD1222 dose. The receptor source for this set is an adult who received the AZD1222 COVID-19 vaccine.

The CDR3 here is CASSVEDRSNSPLHF. CDR3 nucleotide sequence: TGTGCCAGCAGCGTAGAGGACAGGAGCAATTCACCCCTCCACTTT. The V call is TRBV9, the J call TRBJ1-6; the match to TRBD1 covers 7 bases. Trimming took 0 bases from V and 7 from J; bases not matched to a gene: 4. The CDR3 totals 15 residues. Germline V gene sequence: CDR1 SGDLS, CDR2 YYNGEE.

The V call is TRBV7-3, the J call TRBJ2-6; 7 bases are shared with TRBD2. The ends lost 3 bases at V and 4 bases at J; junction bases unmatched: 3. The CDR3 contains 15 residues. Germline V gives CDR1 SGHTA, CDR2 FQGTGA. CDR3 sequence reads: CASSFSGPGANVLTF. The CDR3 region has the DNA TGTGCCAGCAGCTTTAGCGGGCCGGGGGCCAACGTCCTGACTTTC.

The chain is built from TRBV19 and TRBJ1-6; D is ambiguous. The CDR3 sequence is 12 residues long. Trimming pared 4 bases from V and 9 bases from J, leaving 7 bases between. CDR1 LNHDA and CDR2 SQIVND come from the germline V gene (reference sequence). The CDR3 DNA follows: TGTGCCAGTAGTAACGTCATTTCACCCCTCCACTTT. It codes for CASSNVISPLHF. The whole variable domain, remainder taken from reference TRBV19 and TRBJ1-6, is DGGITQSPKYLFRKEGQNVTLSCEQNLNHDAMYWYRQDPGQGLRLIYYSQIVNDFQKGDIAEGYSVSREKKESFPLTVTSAQKNPTAFYLCASSNVISPLHFGNGTRLTVT.

The rearrangement uses TRBV5-1 and TRBJ2-7, with TRBD1 as a possible D gene (6 bases). The CDR3 is made up of 12 amino acids. Germline CDR1 is SGHRS and CDR2 is YFSETQ. The V and J ends lost 4 bases and 11 bases respectively, with 16 bases between them. The CDR3, as DNA: TGCGCCAGCAGCCATGCCCGGGACAAAGAGTACTTC. Protein sequence: CASSHARDKEYF.

The CDR3: CASSGGRAAGVSYNEQFF. CDR3 in DNA: TGTGCCAGCAGCGGCGGGAGGGCCGCCGGGGTCTCCTACAATGAGCAGTTCTTC. The chain links TRBV11-3 to TRBJ2-1; 9 positions agree with TRBD2. V gave up 5 bases and J gave up 0 bases; unmatched junction bases: 11. Germline V CDR1 and CDR2: SGHNT, YENEEA. The CDR3 loop spans 18 amino acids.

This chain joins TRBV3-1 (or the pseudogene TRBV3-2) and TRBJ1-6; possible D gene TRBD1, 6 bases. This CDR3 region has 14 residues. V lost 4 bases to trimming and J lost 8 bases, with 12 bases between them. The germline V gene encodes CDR1 LGHDT and CDR2 YNNKEL (reference sequence). The chain's CDR3 is CASSPTGRDSPLHF. CDR3 in DNA: TGTGCCAGCAGCCCCACAGGGAGGGATTCACCCCTCCACTTT.

The rearrangement links TRBV30 to TRBJ1-2; no clear D gene. Looked up from germline, CDR1 is GTSNPN and CDR2 is SVGIG (reference sequence). There are 13 residues in the CDR3. V was clipped by 4 bases and J by 8 bases, with 17 bases between them. CDR3 sequence: CAWTTATIGGYTF. CDR3 bases: TGTGCCTGGACTACCGCGACGATCGGGGGCTACACCTTC. Full variable domain (rest looked up from reference TRBV30 and TRBJ1-2): SQTIHQWPATLVQPVGSPLSLECTVEGTSNPNLYWYRQAAGRGLQLLFYSVGIGQISSEVPQNLSASRPQDRQFILSSKKLLLSDSGFYLCAWTTATIGGYTFGSGTRLTVV.

The V and J genes are TRBV6-5 and TRBJ2-7, with D perhaps assigned TRBD1 or TRBD2 (5 bases each). V was cut by 5 bases and J by 3 bases, with 17 bases left in between. The CDR3 runs to 15 residues. CDR1 MNHEY and CDR2 SVGAGI come from the germline V gene. The CDR3 coding sequence is TGTGCCAGCAGTCTGCTGGGGGTACCTGACTACGAGCAGTACTTC. Amino acids: CASSLLGVPDYEQYF.

This clone was seen once. This chain joins TRBV15 and TRBJ2-3; 9 positions match TRBD1. CDR3 size: 15 residues. Germline values: CDR1 LNHNV, CDR2 YYDKDF (reference sequence). V was pared by 3 bases and J by 5 bases, with 6 bases of the junction left unmatched. CDR3 amino acids: CATSREGQGKDTQYF. In DNA, the CDR3 is TGTGCCACCAGCAGGGAAGGACAGGGGAAAGATACGCAGTATTTT.

The chain has TRBV9 and TRBJ2-7; D is perhaps TRBD1 or TRBD2 (5 bases each). CDR3 length: 15 amino acids. Trimming stripped 0 bases from V and 1 base from J, with 11 bases between. Looked up from germline, CDR1 is SGDLS and CDR2 is YYNGEE. This CDR3 reads CASSVAGAESYEQYF. For the CDR3, the DNA is TGTGCCAGCAGCGTAGCCGGGGCCGAATCCTACGAGCAGTACTTC. Drawing the rest from reference TRBV9 and TRBJ2-7, the complete variable domain is DSGVTQTPKHLITATGQRVTLRCSPRSGDLSVYWYQQSLDQGLQFLIQYYNGEERAKGNILERFSAQQFPDLHSELNLSSLELGDSALYFCASSVAGAESYEQYFGPGTRLTVT.

V is TRBV9 and J is TRBJ2-7; tentatively, D is TRBD2 (6 bases). CDR3 length: 16 residues. V was trimmed by 0 bases and J by 6 bases, leaving 19 bases between them. The germline CDR1 and CDR2 sequences are SGDLS and YYNGEE. The CDR3 DNA reads as TGTGCCAGCAGCGTAGGTTTCGGAGGGCAGGGAACCGAGCAGTACTTC. Residues: CASSVGFGGQGTEQYF.

V is TRBV3-1 (or the pseudogene TRBV3-2) and J is TRBJ1-6; D unclear. The V gene's germline CDR1 is LGHDT and CDR2 YNNKEL (reference sequence). This CDR3 is built from 12 residues. The ends were cut back, 5 bases at V and 7 bases at J, with 6 bases in the middle. CDR3 protein: CASSYPNSPLHF. In nucleotides, the CDR3 is TGTGCCAGCAGCTACCCCAATTCACCCCTCCACTTT.

The chain links TRBV6-2 or TRBV6-3 to TRBJ2-7; 8 bases map to TRBD2. The CDR3 loop spans 17 amino acids. Germline V gene lookup returns CDR1 MNHEY and CDR2 SVGEGT. V lost 0 bases to trimming and J lost 4 bases; unmatched junction nucleotides: 11. CDR3 in DNA: TGTGCCAGCAGTTACTCCGGGGGGGCGACCCGGACTTACGAGCAGTACTTC. Its protein product is CASSYSGGATRTYEQYF.

This clone has just one count. This chain uses TRBV20-1 with TRBJ2-1; no definite D call. This CDR3 region has 10 residues. CDR1 is DFQATT and CDR2 is SNEGSKA in the germline V gene (reference sequence). Trimming stripped 0 bases from V and 6 bases from J, with 0 bases between. The CDR3 bases are TGCAGTGCTAGAGACAATGAGCAGTTCTTC. Translating gives CSARDNEQFF.

The chain links TRBV14 to TRBJ1-2; no reliable D call. Trimming stripped 1 base from V and 4 bases from J, with 7 bases between. Germline CDR1 and CDR2: SGHDN and FVKESK. The length of the CDR3 is 13 residues. The CDR3 coding sequence is TGTGCCAGCAGCCAAGGGAGATTCTATGGCTACACCTTC. Residues: CASSQGRFYGYTF.

J is TRBJ1-1 and V is TRBV2; a weak D match, TRBD1 (6 bases). Germline V gene lookup returns CDR1 SNHLY and CDR2 FYNNEI. The length of the CDR3 is 13 residues. V shed 6 bases and J shed 2 bases, with 10 bases lying between them. The CDR3 region has the DNA TGTGCCAGCAGCGGACAGTACAACACTGAAGCTTTCTTT. This encodes CASSGQYNTEAFF.

J is TRBJ2-5 and V is TRBV28; possibly TRBD1 for D (5 bases). CDR1 MDHEN and CDR2 SYDVKM come from the germline V gene. Deletions cut 3 bases from V and 5 bases from J, with 13 bases between. The CDR3 has 14 residues. CDR3 in amino acids: CASSLSIGVETQYF. CDR3 bases: TGTGCCAGCAGTTTGTCAATAGGGGTCGAGACCCAGTACTTC.

The chain is built from TRBV10-3 and TRBJ1-6, with TRBD1 matching over 11 bases. The CDR3 covers 14 residues. Germline CDR1 and CDR2: ENHRY and SYGVKD. Germline trimming cut 2 bases from V and 9 bases from J; bases unmatched to any gene: 0. CDR3 in amino acids: CAISEGTGGSPLHF. In DNA form, the CDR3 reads TGTGCCATCAGTGAGGGGACAGGGGGTTCACCCCTCCACTTT.

The chain's CDR3 is CASSPGQPLTYEQYF. The CDR3 DNA reads TGTGCCAGCTCACCTGGACAGCCACTTACCTACGAGCAGTACTTC. The rearrangement links TRBV18 to TRBJ2-7; D is perhaps TRBD1 (6 bases). Per the germline V gene, CDR1 is KGHSH and CDR2 is LQKENI. This CDR3 region has 15 residues. Trimming left V 3 bases short and J 2 bases short, with 14 bases between.

The rearrangement uses TRBV10-3 and TRBJ2-7; D possibly matches TRBD1 or TRBD2 (5 bases each). Trimming removed 3 bases from V and 5 bases from J, with 14 bases in between. The CDR3 covers 14 residues. Germline V CDR1 and CDR2: ENHRY, SYGVKD. The chain's CDR3 is CAISDQLGVNEQYF. In DNA, the CDR3 is TGTGCCATCAGTGATCAGTTGGGGGTCAACGAGCAGTACTTC.

The chain recombines TRBV9 with TRBJ1-1, with TRBD1 identical over 8 bases. CDR3 length: 14 amino acids. Germline trimming cut 3 bases from V and 6 bases from J; bases unmatched to any gene: 7. CDR1 is SGDLS, CDR2 YYNGEE, per germline. The CDR3 reads CASSGDRGLSEAFF. The DNA of the CDR3 is TGTGCCAGCAGCGGCGACAGGGGACTTTCTGAAGCTTTCTTT.

The chain joins TRBV28 to TRBJ2-2; 13 bases are a match to TRBD2. The germline V gene has CDR1 MDHEN and CDR2 SYDVKM. The CDR3 runs 15 residues. The V and J ends lost 5 bases and 5 bases, in that order; junction bases with no gene match: 2. The CDR3 bases are TGTGCCAGCAGTCGGACTAGCGGGAGAACCGGGGAGCTGTTTTTT. Amino acid sequence: CASSRTSGRTGELFF.

The chain links TRBV12-3 or TRBV12-4 to TRBJ1-1; D call uncertain. The V gene lost 1 base and the J gene lost 5 bases, with 8 bases spanning the gap. There are 13 residues in the CDR3. CDR3 sequence reads: CASSLEVGTEAFF. The CDR3 DNA follows: TGTGCCAGCAGTTTAGAGGTGGGGACTGAAGCTTTCTTT.

V is TRBV28 and J is TRBJ1-2; D remains ambiguous. This CDR3 is built from 13 residues. Germline V gives CDR1 MDHEN, CDR2 SYDVKM. Trimming stripped 2 bases from V and 3 bases from J, with 7 bases between. The CDR3 DNA reads TGTGCCAGCAGTTTAGGCAAGTACTATGGCTACACCTTC. Protein sequence: CASSLGKYYGYTF.

This chain links TRBV9 with TRBJ2-5; D tentatively fits TRBD1 or TRBD2 (6 bases each). The CDR3 loop spans 15 amino acids. The germline V gene encodes CDR1 SGDLS and CDR2 YYNGEE. V gave up 0 bases and J gave up 5 bases, with 14 bases separating them. CDR3 sequence (DNA): TGTGCCAGCAGCGTAGTTGGGGGGCTGGGCGAGACCCAGTACTTC. It encodes CASSVVGGLGETQYF.

The CDR3 DNA is TGTGCCAGCAGCGTAGAGCGGGAGAACACCGGGGAGCTGTTTTTT. Its translation is CASSVERENTGELFF. The chain is built from TRBV9 and TRBJ2-2; 7 nucleotides match TRBD2. With V trimmed by 0 bases and J by 1 base, 0 bases remained unmatched. Per germline, CDR1 SGDLS and CDR2 YYNGEE. The CDR3 has 15 residues.

A note on this clone: Other DNA sequences of this sample code for an identical CDR3. The J gene is TRBJ1-1, the V gene TRBV5-1; 7 nucleotides align to TRBD1. Germline V lookup: CDR1 SGHRS, CDR2 YFSETQ. V lost 0 bases, J lost 5 bases, and 4 bases stayed unmatched. The CDR3 is made up of 14 amino acids. The CDR3, as DNA: TGCGCCAGCAGCTTGGGACAGGGAGGGACTGAAGCTTTCTTT. Amino acid sequence: CASSLGQGGTEAFF.

CDR3 sequence (DNA): TGTGCCAGCAGCTCCGGACAGGTCTACGAGCAGTACTTC. As protein: CASSSGQVYEQYF. The chain carries TRBV3-1 (or the pseudogene TRBV3-2) and TRBJ2-7, with 7 nucleotides matching TRBD1. From germline, CDR1 is LGHDT and CDR2 YNNKEL (reference sequence). V was clipped by 5 bases and J by 3 bases; unmatched bases: 4. The CDR3 totals 13 residues.